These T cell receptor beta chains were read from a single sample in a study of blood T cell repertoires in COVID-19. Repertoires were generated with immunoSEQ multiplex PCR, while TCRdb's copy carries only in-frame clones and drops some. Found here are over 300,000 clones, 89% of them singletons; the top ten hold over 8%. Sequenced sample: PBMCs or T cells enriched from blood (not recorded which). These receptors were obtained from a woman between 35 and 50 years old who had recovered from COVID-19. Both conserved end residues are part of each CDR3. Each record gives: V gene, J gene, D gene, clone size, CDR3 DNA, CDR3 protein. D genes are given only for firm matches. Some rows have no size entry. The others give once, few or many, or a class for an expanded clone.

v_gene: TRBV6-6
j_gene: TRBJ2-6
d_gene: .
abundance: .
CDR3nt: TGTGCCAGCAGTTACACTCGCTCTGGGGCCAACGTCCTGACTTTC
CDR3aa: CASSYTRSGANVLTF

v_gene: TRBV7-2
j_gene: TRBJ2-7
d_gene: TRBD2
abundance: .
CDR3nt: TGTGCCAGCAGCCGGGGGGAGTCCTCCTACGAGCAGTACTTC
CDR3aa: CASSRGESSYEQYF

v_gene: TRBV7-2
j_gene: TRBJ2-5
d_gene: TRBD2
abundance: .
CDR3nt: TGTGCCAGCAGCTTAGCTAGCGGGGGGGGCCAGGGAAAGACCCAGTACTTC
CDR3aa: CASSLASGGGQGKTQYF

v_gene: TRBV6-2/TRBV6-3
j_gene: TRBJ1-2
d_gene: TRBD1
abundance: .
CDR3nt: TGTGCCAGCAGTAACCCCGGGACAGGGGGCGATGGCTACACCTTC
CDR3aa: CASSNPGTGGDGYTF

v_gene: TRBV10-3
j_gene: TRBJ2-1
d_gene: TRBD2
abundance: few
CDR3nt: TGTGCCATCAGTCGGACTAGCACGGAGCAGTTCTTC
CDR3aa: CAISRTSTEQFF

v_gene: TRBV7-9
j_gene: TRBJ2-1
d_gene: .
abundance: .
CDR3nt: TGTGCCAGCAGCTTAGTGACAGCCAGCTCCTACAATGAGCAGTTCTTC
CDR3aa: CASSLVTASSYNEQFF

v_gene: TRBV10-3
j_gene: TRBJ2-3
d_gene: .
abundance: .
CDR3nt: TGTGCCATCAGTGAGCGTGCTAGCTCCCTAACAGATACGCAGTATTTT
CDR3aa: CAISERASSLTDTQYF

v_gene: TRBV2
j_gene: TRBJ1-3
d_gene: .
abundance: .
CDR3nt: TGTGCCAGCACCAGGGGCTCTGGAAACACCATATATTTT
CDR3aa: CASTRGSGNTIYF

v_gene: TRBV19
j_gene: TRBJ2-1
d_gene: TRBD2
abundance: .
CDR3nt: TGTGCCAGTAAGTCTCTAGCGGCTGGGGACAATGAGCAGTTCTTC
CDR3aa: CASKSLAAGDNEQFF

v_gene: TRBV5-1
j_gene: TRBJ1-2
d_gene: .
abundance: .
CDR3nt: TGCGCCAGCAGCTTGGCCCAGAACAACTATGGCTACACCTTC
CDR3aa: CASSLAQNNYGYTF

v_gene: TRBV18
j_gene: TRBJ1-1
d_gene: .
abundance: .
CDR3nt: TGTGCCAGCTCACCATCTTCGGGCACTGAAGCTTTCTTT
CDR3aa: CASSPSSGTEAFF

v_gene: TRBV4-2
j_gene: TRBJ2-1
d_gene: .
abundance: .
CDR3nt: TGTGCCAGCAGCCAAGATCGGTCCCGCTGGGAGCAGTTCTTC
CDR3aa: CASSQDRSRWEQFF

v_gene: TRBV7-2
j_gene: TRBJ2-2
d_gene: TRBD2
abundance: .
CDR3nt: TGTGCCAGCACCTTCCTAGCGGGAGGGGTCGGGGAGCTGTTTTTT
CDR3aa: CASTFLAGGVGELFF

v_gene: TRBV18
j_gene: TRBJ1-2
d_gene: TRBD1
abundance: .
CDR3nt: TGTGCCAGCTCACCAGATACGGACAGGGAAGGCTACACCTTC
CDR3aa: CASSPDTDREGYTF

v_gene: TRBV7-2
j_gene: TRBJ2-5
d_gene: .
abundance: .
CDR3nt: TGTGCCAGCAGCTTAGGGGGGACACAAGAGACCCAGTACTTC
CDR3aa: CASSLGGTQETQYF

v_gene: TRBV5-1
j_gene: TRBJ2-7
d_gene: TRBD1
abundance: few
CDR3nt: TGCGCCAGCAGCCTGGGACAGCCTATATACGAGCAGTACTTC
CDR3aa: CASSLGQPIYEQYF

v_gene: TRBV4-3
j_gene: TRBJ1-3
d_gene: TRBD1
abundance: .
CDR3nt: TGCGCCAGCAGCGGAAAGGGGACAGGGGACTTTGGAAACACCATATATTTT
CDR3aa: CASSGKGTGDFGNTIYF

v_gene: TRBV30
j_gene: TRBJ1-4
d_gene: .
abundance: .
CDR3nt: TGTGCCTGGAGGGGGACACCTAATGAAAAACTGTTTTTT
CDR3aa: CAWRGTPNEKLFF

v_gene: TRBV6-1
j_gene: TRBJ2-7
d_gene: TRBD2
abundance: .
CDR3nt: TGTGCCAGCAGTGAACTGGCGGGGGGATGGTACGAGCAGTACTTC
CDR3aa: CASSELAGGWYEQYF

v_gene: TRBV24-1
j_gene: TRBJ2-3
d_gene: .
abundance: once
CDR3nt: TGTGCCACCCAAGAGGGGAGGCCTAGCACAGATACGCAGTATTTT
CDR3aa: CATQEGRPSTDTQYF

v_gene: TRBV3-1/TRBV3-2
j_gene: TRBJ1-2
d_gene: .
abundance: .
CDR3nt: TGTGCCAGCAGCGACCAGGGAGGGTACAACTATGGCTACACCTTC
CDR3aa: CASSDQGGYNYGYTF

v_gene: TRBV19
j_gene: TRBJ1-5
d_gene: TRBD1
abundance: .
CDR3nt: TGTGCCAGTAGTATAGGCGGGACAGGACATAGCAATCAGCCCCAGCATTTT
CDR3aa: CASSIGGTGHSNQPQHF

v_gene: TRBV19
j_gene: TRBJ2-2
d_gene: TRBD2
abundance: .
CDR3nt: TGTGCCAGTAGTATGGGGGTAGCGGGGACCGGGGAGCTGTTTTTT
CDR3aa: CASSMGVAGTGELFF

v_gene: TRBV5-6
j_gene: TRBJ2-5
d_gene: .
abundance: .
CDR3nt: TGTGCCAGCAGCTTGAACAGGGTTCAAGAGACCCAGTACTTC
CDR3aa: CASSLNRVQETQYF

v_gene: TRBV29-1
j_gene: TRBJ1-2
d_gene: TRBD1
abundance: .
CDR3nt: TGCAGCGTTGAAGAATCCGGGACAGGGGCGGGAGGCTACACCTTC
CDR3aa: CSVEESGTGAGGYTF

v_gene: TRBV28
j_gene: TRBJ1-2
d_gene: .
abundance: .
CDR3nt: TGTGCCAGCAGGCGGGCCTTGTATGGCTACACCTTC
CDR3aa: CASRRALYGYTF

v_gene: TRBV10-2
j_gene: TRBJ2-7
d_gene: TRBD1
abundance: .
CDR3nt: TGCGCCAGCAGTGCAGGGGGTGGGCTCCAGTACTTC
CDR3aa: CASSAGGGLQYF

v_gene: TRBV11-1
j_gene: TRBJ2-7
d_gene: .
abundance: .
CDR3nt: TGTGCCAGCAGCTTTCCCTCCACCGGGGTGGAGCAGTACTTC
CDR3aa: CASSFPSTGVEQYF

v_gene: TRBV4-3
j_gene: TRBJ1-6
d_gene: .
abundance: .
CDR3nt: TGCGCCAGCAGCCAAGAGGGGCCGAGCTCCTATAATTCACCCCTCCACTTT
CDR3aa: CASSQEGPSSYNSPLHF

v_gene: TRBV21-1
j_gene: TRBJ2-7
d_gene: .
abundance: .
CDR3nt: TGTGCCAGCAGCACTGGTAGCGGCCCTAGAGGCTCCTACGAGCAGTACTTC
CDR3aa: CASSTGSGPRGSYEQYF

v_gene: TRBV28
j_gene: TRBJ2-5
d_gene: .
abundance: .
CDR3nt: TGTGCCACCTTACCCGGGACACCAAAGGGGACCCAGTACTTC
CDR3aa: CATLPGTPKGTQYF

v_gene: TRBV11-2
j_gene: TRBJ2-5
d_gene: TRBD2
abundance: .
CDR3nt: TGTGCCAGCAGCCCCACCTTCGGGGAGGGAGAGACCCAGTACTTC
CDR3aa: CASSPTFGEGETQYF

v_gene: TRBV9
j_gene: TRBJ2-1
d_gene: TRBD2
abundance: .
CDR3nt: TGTGCCAGCAGCGTTTCGGCTCTAGCGGGTTACAATGAGCAGTTCTTC
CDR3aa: CASSVSALAGYNEQFF

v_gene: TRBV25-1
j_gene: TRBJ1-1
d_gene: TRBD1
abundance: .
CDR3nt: TGTGCCAGCAGTGACAGGACAGGGGCGAACACTGAAGCTTTCTTT
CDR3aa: CASSDRTGANTEAFF

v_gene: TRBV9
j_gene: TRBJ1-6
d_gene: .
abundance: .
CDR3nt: TGTGCCAGCAGCAGCCGGGACGGCCCGGGGGCACCCCTCCACTTT
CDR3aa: CASSSRDGPGAPLHF

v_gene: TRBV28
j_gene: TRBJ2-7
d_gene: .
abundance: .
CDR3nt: TGTGCCAGCAGTTTCATGGGGACATCTTACGAGCAGTACTTC
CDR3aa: CASSFMGTSYEQYF

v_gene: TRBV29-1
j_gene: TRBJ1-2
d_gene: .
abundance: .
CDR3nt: TGCAGCGTTCCTCTAAGGCAGGGCCGTGGCTACACCTTC
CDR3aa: CSVPLRQGRGYTF

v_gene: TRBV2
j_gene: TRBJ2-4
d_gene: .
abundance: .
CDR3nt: TGTGCCAGCAGTGGGGGCCAAGGGGTACCTGTCAATGTAGGCAAAAACATTCAGTACTTC
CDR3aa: CASSGGQGVPVNVGKNIQYF

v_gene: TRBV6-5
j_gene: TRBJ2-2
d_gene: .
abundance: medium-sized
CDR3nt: TGTGCCAGCAGTTCCATGGCTTACACCGGGGAGCTGTTTTTT
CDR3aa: CASSSMAYTGELFF

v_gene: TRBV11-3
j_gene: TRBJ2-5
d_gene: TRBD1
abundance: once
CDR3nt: TGTGCCAGCAGCATAGGACAGGGGGAACGGGAGACCCAGTACTTC
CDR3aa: CASSIGQGERETQYF

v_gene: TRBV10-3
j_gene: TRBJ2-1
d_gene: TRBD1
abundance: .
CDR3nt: TGTGCCATCAGAAGGAGCCGGGACAGCAATGAGCAGTTCTTC
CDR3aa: CAIRRSRDSNEQFF

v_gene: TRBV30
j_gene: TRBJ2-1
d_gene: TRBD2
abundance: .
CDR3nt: TGTGCCTGGGGGCTAGCGGGAGGGTACTACAATGAGCAGTTCTTC
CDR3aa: CAWGLAGGYYNEQFF

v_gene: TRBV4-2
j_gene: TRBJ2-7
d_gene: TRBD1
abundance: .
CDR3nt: TGTGCCAGCAGAGAGACAGGGGCGGGCGAGCAGTACTTC
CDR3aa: CASRETGAGEQYF

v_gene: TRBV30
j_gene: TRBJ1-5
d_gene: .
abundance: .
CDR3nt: TGTGCCTGGAGTGTACCTTTTTGGGAGAGGAGCAATCAGCCCCAGCATTTT
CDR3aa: CAWSVPFWERSNQPQHF

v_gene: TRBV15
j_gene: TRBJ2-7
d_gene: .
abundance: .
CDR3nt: TGTGCCACCAGCAGAGACTCCCGGGGGGCTTACGAGCAGTACTTC
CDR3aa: CATSRDSRGAYEQYF

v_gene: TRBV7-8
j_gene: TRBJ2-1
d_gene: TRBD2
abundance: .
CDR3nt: TGTGCCAGCAGCTCCCGGGTAGCGGGGAACTACAATGAGCAGTTCTTC
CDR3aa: CASSSRVAGNYNEQFF

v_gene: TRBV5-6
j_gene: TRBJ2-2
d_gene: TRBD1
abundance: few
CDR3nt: TGTGCCAGCAGACCGACAGGGGCCTTGAACACCGGGGAGCTGTTTTTT
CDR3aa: CASRPTGALNTGELFF